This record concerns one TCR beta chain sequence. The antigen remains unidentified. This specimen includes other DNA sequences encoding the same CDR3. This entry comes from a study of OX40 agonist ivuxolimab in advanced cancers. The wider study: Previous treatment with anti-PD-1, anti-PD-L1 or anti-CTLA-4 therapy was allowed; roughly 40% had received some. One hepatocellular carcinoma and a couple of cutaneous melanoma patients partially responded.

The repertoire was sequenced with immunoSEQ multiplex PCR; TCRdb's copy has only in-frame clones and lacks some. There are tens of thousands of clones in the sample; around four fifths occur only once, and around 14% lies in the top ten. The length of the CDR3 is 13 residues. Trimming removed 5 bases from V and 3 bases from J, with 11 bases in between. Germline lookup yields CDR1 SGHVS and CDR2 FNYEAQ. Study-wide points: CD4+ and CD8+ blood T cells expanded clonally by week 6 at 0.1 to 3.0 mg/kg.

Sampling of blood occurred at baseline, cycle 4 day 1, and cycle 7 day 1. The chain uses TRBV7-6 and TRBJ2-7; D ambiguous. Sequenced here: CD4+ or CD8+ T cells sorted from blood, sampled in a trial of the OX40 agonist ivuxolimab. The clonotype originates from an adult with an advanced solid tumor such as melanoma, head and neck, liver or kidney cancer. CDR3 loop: CASSPGPNYEQYF. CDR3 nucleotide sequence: TGTGCCAGCAGCCCCGGACCGAACTACGAGCAGTACTTC.